This note documents a single TCR beta chain sequence. PBMCs, at least 7 million per sample, were isolated. Sample-barcoded 5' priming and a J-beta primer mix drove a second PCR of about 6 to 11 cycles. With 12 random nucleotides, a template-switch adaptor tagged each individual cDNA molecule. MiXCR, applied by TCRdb to the 5' RACE reads, yields one record per CDR3 protein. The sample consists of around 600,000 distinct CDR3 sequences, about 45% of them appearing once. This sample was taken from a study of blood T cells in healthy people across ages. Sequencing was performed on blood. This receptor was identified in a man at least 80 years old in good health.

The CDR3: CAIRLTGNTYANYGYTF. For the CDR3, the DNA is TGTGCCATCAGGTTGACAGGCAACACTTATGCTAACTATGGCTACACCTTC. The V and J genes are TRBV6-6 and TRBJ1-2, with D possibly TRBD1 on 6 matching bases. Per the germline V gene, CDR1 is MNHNY and CDR2 is SVGAGI (reference sequence). Deletions cut 10 bases from V and 0 bases from J, with 24 bases between. The CDR3 has 17 residues.